This T cell receptor beta chain was identified in a study of shared clonotypes between healthy human individuals (dated by TCRdb to 2018 to 2021). With regard to the full study: The cohort included a few men and two women between 18 and 49 years of age. For each donor, CD4 naive and CD4 memory were each run on three plates, CD8 naive on two plates, and CD8 memory on one plate. To estimate repertoire size and how much clonotypes are shared between individuals, the study performed deep sequencing of blood TCR repertoires from roughly five healthy adults. Different laboratories and diverse techniques were used to prepare libraries and sequence TCR repertoires, to increase sequencing depth and limit assay-specific biases. Between about 0.85 and 8.9 billion PBMCs per donor were obtained by leukapheresis. Overall study results and their limits: Naive subsets generally had larger estimated clonotype richness than memory subsets. Pairwise subsampling indicated that sequencing depth was expected to affect the degree of clonotype sharing among donors. Clonotypes shared by all four sorted-subset donors showed higher generation probabilities than non-shared clonotypes. Sharing across a few donors was observed for about 5% of naive CD4, 3% to 3.5% of naive CD8, roughly 2.3% of memory CD4, and around 0.42% of memory CD8 clonotypes. The small number of donors limited the genetic and exposure-history diversity represented. Only blood was sampled, and tissue TCR repertoires likely differ from those in blood. Rarefaction of sorted-subset datasets indicated incomplete sequencing despite the large sequencing depth.

CD8 naive samples consisted of CD45RO-negative cells that were positively selected for CCR7, yielding a CD45RA+CCR7+ population without TemRA cells. Donors were healthy HIV-negative adults with no recently reported acute infections or vaccinations. All donors were Caucasian adults living in Nashville, Tennessee, USA. Blood was obtained by leukapheresis, after which PBMCs were separated by Ficoll-Histopaque density gradient centrifugation and cryopreserved in liquid nitrogen vapor phase. Purity and quantity of every magnetically sorted T cell population were checked by analytical flow cytometry. Genomic DNA was isolated from every sorted fraction and measured by UV absorbance on a Nanodrop 2000c. The CDR3 has 13 amino acids, counting the end cysteine and phenylalanine. Here the CDR3 DNA is all that survives: 39 bases in frame from base 1. According to the germline V gene, CDR1 reads LGHNA and CDR2 reads YSLEER. At the junction V is shortened by 4 bases and J by 4 bases; bases outside the gene matches: 2.

TCR CDR3 regions were amplified from genomic DNA by multiplex PCR using the deep immunoSEQ assay. Genomic DNA extracted from each cell subset was distributed evenly over all wells of several immunoSEQ 96-well plates, and each plate served as one replicate. For sorted subsets, each replicate PCR was loaded with 200 to 250 ng genomic DNA, equivalent to 30,000 or so T cell genomes. Purified libraries were measured with a Qubit 3.0 fluorometer, size-checked on a Bioanalyzer 2100, and measured again with the KAPA Library Quantification kit. A separate single-read 150-cycle Illumina NextSeq 550 flow cell was used to sequence each immunoSEQ 96-well plate. The study's processing was this. Because only junctional sequences without quality scores were contained in the immunoSEQ output, filtering matching that applied to full-length reads could not be performed. Sequences were annotated with PyIR, a Python wrapper for IgBLAST v1.9, using IMGT germline references to assign V/J genes and CDR3. Reads were filtered out if the reads had weak V/J assignments (E-value above 1e-6), no CDR3, stop codons, out-of-frame junctions, or ambiguous translated residues. V3J clonotypes were defined as sequences sharing the same inferred V gene, J gene, and CDR3 amino acid sequence. Percentage overlap between repertoires was calculated by dividing the number of shared unique clonotypes by the size of the smaller repertoire. Richness of each repertoire was evaluated using RTK rarefaction, the Chao1 estimator, and Recon v2.1 estimates of unobserved clonotypes. OLGA was used to compute generation probabilities for all TCRbeta clonotypes that the gDNA method yielded from several donors. Sourced from immuneACCESS, this table was stored by TCRdb with only in-frame sequences that have V and J called. A share of the clones is absent; for the studies checked, an unresolved V gene accounts for under half, and the remainder has no known explanation. The D gene and trimming were derived from the DNA, and the V and J assignments and clone size from that table. For this sample there are about 2 million clones; approximately 94% appear just once. The ten biggest clones cover 0.9% to 1.5% of the sample.

As to this clone: Its antigen specificity is not known. There are no base qualities to consult, and no much larger clone falls within one base. The same CDR3 is also encoded by other DNA sequences in this sample.

This receptor chain uses TRBV4-3 and TRBJ2-7, and 9 junctional nucleotides match TRBD2. What was sequenced was naive CD8+ T cells sorted from blood. This specimen's cell subset or site label, per the study, means: CD45RA+CCR7+. The TCR comes from a young man in good health. Here is the DNA: TGCGCCAGCAGCCCGACTAGCGGATACGAGCAGTACTTC. Its coded protein is CASSPTSGYEQYF.